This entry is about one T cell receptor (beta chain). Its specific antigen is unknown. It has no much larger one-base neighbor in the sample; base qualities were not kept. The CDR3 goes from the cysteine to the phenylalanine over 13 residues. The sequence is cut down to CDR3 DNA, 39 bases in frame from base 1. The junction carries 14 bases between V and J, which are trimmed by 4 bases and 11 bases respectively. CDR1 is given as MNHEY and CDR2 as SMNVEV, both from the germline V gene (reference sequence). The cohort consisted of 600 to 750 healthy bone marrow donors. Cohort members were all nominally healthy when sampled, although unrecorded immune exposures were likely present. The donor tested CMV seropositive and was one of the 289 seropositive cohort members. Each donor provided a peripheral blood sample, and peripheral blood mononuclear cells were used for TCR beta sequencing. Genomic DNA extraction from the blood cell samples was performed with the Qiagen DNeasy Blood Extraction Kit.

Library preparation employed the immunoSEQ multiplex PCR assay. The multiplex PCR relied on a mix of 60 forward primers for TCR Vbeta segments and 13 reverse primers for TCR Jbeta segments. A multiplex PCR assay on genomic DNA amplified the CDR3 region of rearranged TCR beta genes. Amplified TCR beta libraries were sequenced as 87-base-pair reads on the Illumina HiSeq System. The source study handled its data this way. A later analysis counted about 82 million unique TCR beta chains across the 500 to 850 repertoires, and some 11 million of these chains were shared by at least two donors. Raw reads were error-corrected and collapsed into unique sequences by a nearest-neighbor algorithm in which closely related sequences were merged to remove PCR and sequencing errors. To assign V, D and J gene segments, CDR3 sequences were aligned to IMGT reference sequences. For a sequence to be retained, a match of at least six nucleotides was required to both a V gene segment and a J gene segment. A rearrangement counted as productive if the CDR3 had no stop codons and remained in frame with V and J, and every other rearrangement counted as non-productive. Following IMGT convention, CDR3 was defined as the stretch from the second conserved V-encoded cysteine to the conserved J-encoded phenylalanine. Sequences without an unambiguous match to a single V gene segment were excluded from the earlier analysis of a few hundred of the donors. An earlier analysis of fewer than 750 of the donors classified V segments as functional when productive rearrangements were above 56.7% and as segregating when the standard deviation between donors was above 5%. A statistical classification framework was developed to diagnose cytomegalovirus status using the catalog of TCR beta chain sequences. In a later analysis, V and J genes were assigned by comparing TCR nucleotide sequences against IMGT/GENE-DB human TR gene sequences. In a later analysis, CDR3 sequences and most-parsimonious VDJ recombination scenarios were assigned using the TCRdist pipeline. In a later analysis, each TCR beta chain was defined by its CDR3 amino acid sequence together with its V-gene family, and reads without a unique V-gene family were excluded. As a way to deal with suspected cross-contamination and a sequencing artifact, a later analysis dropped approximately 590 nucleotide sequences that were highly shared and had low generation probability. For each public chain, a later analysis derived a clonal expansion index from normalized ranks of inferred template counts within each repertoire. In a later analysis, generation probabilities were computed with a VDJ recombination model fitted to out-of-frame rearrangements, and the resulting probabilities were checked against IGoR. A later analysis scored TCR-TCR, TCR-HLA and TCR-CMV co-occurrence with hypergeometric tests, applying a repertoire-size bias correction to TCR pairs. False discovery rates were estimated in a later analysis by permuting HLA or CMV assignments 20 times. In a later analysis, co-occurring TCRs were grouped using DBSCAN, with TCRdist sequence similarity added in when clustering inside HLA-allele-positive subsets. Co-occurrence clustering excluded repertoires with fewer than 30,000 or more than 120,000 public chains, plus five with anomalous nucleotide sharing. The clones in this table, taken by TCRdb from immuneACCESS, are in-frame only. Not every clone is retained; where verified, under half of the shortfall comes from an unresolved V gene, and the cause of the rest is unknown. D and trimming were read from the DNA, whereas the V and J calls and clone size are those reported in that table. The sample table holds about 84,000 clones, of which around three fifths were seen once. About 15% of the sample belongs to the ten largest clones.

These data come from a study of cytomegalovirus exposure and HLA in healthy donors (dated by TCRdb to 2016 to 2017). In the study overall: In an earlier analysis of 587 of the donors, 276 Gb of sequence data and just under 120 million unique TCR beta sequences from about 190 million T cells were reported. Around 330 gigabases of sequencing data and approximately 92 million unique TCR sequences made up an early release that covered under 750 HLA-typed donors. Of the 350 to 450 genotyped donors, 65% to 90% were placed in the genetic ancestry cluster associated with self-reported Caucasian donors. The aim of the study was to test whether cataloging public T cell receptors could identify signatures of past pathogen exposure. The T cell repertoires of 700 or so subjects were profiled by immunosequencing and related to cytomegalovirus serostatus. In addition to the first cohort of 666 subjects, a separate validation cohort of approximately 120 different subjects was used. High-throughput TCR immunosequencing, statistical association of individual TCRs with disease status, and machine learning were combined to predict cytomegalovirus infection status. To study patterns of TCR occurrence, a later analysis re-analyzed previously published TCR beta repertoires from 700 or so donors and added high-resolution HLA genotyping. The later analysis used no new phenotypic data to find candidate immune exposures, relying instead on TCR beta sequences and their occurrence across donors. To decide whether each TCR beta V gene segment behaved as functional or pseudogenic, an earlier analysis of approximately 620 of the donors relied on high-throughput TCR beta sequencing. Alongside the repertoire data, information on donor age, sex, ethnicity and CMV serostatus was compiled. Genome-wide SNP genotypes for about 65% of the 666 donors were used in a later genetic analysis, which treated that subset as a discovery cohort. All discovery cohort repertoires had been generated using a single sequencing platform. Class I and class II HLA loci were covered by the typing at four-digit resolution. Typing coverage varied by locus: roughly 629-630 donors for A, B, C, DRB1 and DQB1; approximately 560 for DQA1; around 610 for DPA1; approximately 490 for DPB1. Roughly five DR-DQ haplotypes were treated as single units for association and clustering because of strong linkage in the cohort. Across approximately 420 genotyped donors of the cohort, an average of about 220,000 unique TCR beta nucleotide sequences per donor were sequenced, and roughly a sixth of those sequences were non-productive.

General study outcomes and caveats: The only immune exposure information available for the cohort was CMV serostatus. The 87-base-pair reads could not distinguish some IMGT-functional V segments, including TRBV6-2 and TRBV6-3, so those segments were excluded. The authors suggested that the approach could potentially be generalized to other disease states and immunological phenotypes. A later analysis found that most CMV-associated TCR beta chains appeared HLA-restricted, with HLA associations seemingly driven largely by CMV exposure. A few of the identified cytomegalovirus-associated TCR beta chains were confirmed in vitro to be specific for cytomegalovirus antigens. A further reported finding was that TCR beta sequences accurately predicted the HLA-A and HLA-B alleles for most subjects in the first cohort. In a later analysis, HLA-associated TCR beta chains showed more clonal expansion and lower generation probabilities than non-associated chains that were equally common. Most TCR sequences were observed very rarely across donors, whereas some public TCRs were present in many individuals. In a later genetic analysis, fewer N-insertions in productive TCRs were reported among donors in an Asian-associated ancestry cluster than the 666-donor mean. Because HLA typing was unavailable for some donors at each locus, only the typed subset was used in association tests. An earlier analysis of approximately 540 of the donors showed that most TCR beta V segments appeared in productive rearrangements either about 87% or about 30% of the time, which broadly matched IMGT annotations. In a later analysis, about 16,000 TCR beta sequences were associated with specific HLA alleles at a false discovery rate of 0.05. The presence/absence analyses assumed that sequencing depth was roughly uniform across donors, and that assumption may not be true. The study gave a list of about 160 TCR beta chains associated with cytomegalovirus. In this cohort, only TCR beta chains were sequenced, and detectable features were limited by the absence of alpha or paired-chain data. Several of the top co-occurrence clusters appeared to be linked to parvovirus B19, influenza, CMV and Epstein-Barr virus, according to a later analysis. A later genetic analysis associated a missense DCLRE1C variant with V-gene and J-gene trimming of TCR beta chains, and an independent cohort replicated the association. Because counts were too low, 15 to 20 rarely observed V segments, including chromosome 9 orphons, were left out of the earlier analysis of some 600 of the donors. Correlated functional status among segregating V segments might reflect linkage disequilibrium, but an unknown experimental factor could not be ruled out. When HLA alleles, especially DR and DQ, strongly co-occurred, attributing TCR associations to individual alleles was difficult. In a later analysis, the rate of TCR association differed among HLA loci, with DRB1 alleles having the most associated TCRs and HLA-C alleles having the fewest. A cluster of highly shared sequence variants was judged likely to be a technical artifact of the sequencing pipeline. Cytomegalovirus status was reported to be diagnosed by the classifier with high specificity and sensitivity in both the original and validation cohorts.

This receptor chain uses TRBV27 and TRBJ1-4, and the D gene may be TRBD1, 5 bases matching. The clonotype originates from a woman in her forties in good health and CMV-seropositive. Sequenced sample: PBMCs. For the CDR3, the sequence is CASSSGPREKLFF. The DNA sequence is TGTGCCAGCAGTTCGGGGCCCCGGGAGAAACTGTTTTTT. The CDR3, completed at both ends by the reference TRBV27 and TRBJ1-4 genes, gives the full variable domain EAQVTQNPRYLITVTGKKLTVTCSQNMNHEYMSWYRQDPGLGLRQIYYSMNVEVTDKGDVPEGYKVSRKEKRNFPLILESPSPNQTSLYFCASSSGPREKLFFGSGTQLSVL.